These T cell receptor beta chains were read from a single sample in a study of blood T cell repertoires in COVID-19. The assay was immunoSEQ multiplex PCR, and TCRdb's table has in-frame clones only and misses some. The sample has around 150,000 clones; about 86% are singletons. Sequenced material: peripheral blood. These receptors all stem from a woman in her thirties or forties with acute or convalescent COVID-19. Both conserved end residues are part of each CDR3. Each record gives: D gene, V gene, J gene, CDR3 length, CDR3 protein, CDR3 DNA. The D gene is left open where the match is weak.

D gene: TRBD1
V gene: TRBV7-3
J gene: TRBJ2-6
CDR3 length: 15
CDR3 protein: CASSVQGAGANVLTF
CDR3 DNA: TGTGCCAGCAGCGTACAGGGGGCTGGGGCCAACGTCCTGACTTTC

D gene: NA
V gene: TRBV27
J gene: TRBJ2-1
CDR3 length: 14
CDR3 protein: CASSSNLRYNEQFF
CDR3 DNA: TGTGCCAGCAGTTCAAACCTCCGGTACAATGAGCAGTTCTTC

D gene: TRBD1
V gene: TRBV6-5
J gene: TRBJ1-1
CDR3 length: 14
CDR3 protein: CASSPMTGKIEAFF
CDR3 DNA: TGTGCCAGCAGTCCGATGACAGGGAAGATTGAAGCTTTCTTT

D gene: TRBD2
V gene: TRBV5-4
J gene: TRBJ2-3
CDR3 length: 15
CDR3 protein: CASSLTAGVGDTQYF
CDR3 DNA: TGTGCCAGCAGCTTGACGGCGGGAGTAGGAGATACGCAGTATTTT

D gene: TRBD1
V gene: TRBV5-6
J gene: TRBJ1-2
CDR3 length: 14
CDR3 protein: CASSSGQGAWGYTF
CDR3 DNA: TGTGCCAGCAGCTCCGGGCAGGGGGCGTGGGGCTACACCTTC

D gene: NA
V gene: TRBV5-4
J gene: TRBJ2-2
CDR3 length: 13
CDR3 protein: CASSLGGPGELFF
CDR3 DNA: TGTGCCAGCAGCTTGGGTGGGCCCGGGGAGCTGTTTTTT

D gene: NA
V gene: TRBV6-1
J gene: TRBJ1-5
CDR3 length: 16
CDR3 protein: CASSELGQGVDQPQHF
CDR3 DNA: TGTGCCAGCAGTGAACTTGGGCAGGGCGTGGATCAGCCCCAGCATTTT

D gene: TRBD1
V gene: TRBV5-6
J gene: TRBJ2-1
CDR3 length: 15
CDR3 protein: CASSLIEGANNEQFF
CDR3 DNA: TGTGCCAGCAGCTTGATTGAGGGGGCAAACAATGAGCAGTTCTTC

D gene: NA
V gene: TRBV3-1/TRBV3-2
J gene: TRBJ2-2
CDR3 length: 12
CDR3 protein: CASTPNRGELFF
CDR3 DNA: TGTGCCAGCACTCCAAACCGGGGGGAGCTGTTTTTT

D gene: TRBD1
V gene: TRBV7-8
J gene: TRBJ1-2
CDR3 length: 14
CDR3 protein: CASSLGQGDYGYTF
CDR3 DNA: TGTGCCAGCAGCTTAGGACAGGGGGACTATGGCTACACCTTC

D gene: NA
V gene: TRBV18
J gene: TRBJ2-5
CDR3 length: 14
CDR3 protein: CASSPGGREETQYF
CDR3 DNA: TGTGCCAGCTCACCAGGGGGCAGGGAAGAGACCCAGTACTTC